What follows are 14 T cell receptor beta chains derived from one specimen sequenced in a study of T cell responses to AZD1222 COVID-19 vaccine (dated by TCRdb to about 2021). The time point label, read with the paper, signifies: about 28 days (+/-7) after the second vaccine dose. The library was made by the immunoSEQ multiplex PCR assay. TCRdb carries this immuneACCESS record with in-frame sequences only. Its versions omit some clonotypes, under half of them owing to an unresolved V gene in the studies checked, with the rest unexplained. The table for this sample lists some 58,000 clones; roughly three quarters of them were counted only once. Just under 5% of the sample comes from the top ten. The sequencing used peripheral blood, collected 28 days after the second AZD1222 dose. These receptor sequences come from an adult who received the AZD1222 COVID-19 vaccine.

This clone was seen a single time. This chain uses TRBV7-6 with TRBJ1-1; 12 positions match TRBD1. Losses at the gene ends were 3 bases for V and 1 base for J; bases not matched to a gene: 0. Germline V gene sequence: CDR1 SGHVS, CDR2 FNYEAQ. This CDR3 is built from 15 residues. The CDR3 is CASSLGQGANTEAFF. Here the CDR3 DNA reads TGTGCCAGCAGCTTGGGACAGGGGGCGAACACTGAAGCTTTCTTT.

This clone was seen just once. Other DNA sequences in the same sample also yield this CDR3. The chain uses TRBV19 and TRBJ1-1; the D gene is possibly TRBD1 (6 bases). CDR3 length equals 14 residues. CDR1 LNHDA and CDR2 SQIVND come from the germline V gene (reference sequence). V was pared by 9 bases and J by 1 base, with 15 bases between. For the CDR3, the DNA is TGTGCCAGCTCCATGGACAGACCGAACACTGAAGCTTTCTTT. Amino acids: CASSMDRPNTEAFF.

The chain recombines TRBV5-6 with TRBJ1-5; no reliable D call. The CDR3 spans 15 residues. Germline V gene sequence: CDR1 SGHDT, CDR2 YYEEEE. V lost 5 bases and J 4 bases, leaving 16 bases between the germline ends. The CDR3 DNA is TGTGCCAGCAGACGGGGTGGGATCGGTAATCAGCCCCAGCATTTT. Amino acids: CASRRGGIGNQPQHF.

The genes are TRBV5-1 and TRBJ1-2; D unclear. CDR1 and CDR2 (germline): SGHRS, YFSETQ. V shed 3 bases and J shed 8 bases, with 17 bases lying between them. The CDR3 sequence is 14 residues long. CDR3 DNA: TGCGCCAGCAGCTCCGCCCCTGGGAGAGAAGGCTACACCTTC. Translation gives CASSSAPGREGYTF.

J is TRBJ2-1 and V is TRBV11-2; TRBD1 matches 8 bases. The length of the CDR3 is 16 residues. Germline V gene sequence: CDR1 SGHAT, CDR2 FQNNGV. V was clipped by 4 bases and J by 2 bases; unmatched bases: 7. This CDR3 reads CASSSGQGSPYNEQFF. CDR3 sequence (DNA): TGTGCCAGCAGCTCCGGACAGGGATCCCCCTACAATGAGCAGTTCTTC.

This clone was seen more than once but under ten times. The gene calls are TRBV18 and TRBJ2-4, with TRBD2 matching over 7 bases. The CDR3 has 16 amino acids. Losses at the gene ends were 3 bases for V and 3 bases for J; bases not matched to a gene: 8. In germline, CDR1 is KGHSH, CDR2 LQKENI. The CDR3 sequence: CASSPGEGLGKNIQYF. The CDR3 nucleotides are TGTGCCAGCTCACCCGGGGAGGGTTTAGGCAAAAACATTCAGTACTTC.

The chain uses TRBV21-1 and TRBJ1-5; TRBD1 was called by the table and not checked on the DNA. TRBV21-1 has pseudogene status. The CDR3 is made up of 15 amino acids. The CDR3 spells CASSRQQGSNQPQHF. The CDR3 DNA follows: TGTGCCAGCAGCAGGCAACAGGGTTCCAATCAGCCCCAGCATTTT.

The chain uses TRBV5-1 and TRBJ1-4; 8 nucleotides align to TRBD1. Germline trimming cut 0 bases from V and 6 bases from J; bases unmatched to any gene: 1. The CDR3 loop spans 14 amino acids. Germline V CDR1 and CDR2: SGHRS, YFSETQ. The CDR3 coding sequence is TGCGCCAGCAGCTTGGGACAGGGGTATGAAAAACTGTTTTTT. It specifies CASSLGQGYEKLFF.

For the CDR3, the DNA is TGTGCCAGCAGCTTAGTCCTAGCTGAGGAGACCCAGTACTTC. Protein product: CASSLVLAEETQYF. V usage is TRBV7-8 and J usage is TRBJ2-5; D is perhaps TRBD2 (5 bases). Germline V gene sequence: CDR1 SGHVS, CDR2 FQNEAQ. The CDR3 contains 14 residues. Trimming pared 1 base from V and 5 bases from J, leaving 11 bases between. Variable domain in full (rest from reference TRBV7-8 and TRBJ2-5): GAGVSQSPRYKVAKRGQDVALRCDPISGHVSLFWYQQALGQGPEFLTYFQNEAQLDKSGLPSDRFFAERPEGSVSTLKIQRTQQEDSAVYLCASSLVLAEETQYFGPGTRLLVL.

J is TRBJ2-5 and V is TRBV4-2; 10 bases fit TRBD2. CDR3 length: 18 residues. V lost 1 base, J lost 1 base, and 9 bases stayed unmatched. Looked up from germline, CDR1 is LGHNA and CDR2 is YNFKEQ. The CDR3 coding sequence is TGTGCCAGCAGCCAAGGGTACTCACTAGCGGGGTCCCAAGAGACCCAGTACTTC. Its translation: CASSQGYSLAGSQETQYF.

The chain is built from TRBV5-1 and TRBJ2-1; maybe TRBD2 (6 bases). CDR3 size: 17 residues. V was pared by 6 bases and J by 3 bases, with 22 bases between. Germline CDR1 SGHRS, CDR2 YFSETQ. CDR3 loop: CASTFGNSRENYNEQFF. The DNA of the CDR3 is TGCGCCAGCACCTTTGGGAATTCGCGGGAAAACTACAATGAGCAGTTCTTC.

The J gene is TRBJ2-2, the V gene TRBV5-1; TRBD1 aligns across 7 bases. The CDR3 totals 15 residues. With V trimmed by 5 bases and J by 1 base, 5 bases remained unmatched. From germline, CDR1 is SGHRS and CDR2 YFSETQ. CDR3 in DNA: TGCGCCAGCAGTATCGGGGACAGGAACACCGGGGAGCTGTTTTTT. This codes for CASSIGDRNTGELFF.

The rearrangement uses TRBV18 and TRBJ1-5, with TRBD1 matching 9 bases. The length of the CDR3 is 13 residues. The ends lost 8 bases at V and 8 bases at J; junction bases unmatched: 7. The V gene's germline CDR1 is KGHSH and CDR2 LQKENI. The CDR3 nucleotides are TGTGCCAGCGCCCAGGACAGGGGTGAGCCCCAGCATTTT. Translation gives CASAQDRGEPQHF.

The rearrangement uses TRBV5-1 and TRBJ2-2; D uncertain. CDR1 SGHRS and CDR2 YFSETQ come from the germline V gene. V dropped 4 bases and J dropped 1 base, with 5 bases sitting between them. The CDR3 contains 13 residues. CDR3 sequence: CASSGGNTGELFF. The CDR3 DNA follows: TGCGCCAGCAGCGGCGGGAACACCGGGGAGCTGTTTTTT.